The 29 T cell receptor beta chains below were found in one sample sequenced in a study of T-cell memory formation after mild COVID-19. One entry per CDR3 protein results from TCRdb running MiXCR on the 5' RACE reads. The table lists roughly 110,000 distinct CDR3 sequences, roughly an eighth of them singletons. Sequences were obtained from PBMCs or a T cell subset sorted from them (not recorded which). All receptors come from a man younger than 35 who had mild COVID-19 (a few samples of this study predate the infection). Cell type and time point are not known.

CDR3 region: CASSLARDSNLYTF. Here the CDR3 DNA reads TGTGCCAGCAGCTTAGCGCGGGACAGCAACCTCTACACCTTC. This chain connects TRBV7-9 to TRBJ1-2; 7 bases agree with TRBD1. The CDR3 is made up of 14 amino acids. The germline CDR1 and CDR2 sequences are SEHNR and FQNEAQ (reference sequence). V was pared by 0 bases and J by 10 bases, with 8 bases of the junction left unmatched.

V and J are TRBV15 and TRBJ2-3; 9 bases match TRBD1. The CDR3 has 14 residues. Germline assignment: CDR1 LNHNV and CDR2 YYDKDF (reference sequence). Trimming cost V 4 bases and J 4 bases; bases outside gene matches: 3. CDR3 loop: CATSMGQGPDTQYF. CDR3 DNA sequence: TGTGCCACCAGCATGGGACAGGGTCCAGATACGCAGTATTTT.

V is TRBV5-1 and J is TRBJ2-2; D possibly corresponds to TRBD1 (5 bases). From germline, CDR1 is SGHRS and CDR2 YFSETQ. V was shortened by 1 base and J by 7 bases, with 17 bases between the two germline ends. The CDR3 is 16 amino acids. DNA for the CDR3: TGCGCCAGCAGCTTGCTACCCGACAGCTCCGACGGGGAGCTGTTTTTT. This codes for CASSLLPDSSDGELFF.

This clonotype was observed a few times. The CDR3 here is CASSLELTGRGGYTF. CDR3 in DNA: TGCGCCAGCAGCTTGGAACTTACGGGGAGAGGTGGCTACACCTTC. The chain links TRBV5-1 to TRBJ1-2, with no clear D. The germline gives CDR1 SGHRS, CDR2 YFSETQ. This CDR3 has 15 amino acids. The V and J ends lost 0 bases and 7 bases respectively, with 16 bases between them.

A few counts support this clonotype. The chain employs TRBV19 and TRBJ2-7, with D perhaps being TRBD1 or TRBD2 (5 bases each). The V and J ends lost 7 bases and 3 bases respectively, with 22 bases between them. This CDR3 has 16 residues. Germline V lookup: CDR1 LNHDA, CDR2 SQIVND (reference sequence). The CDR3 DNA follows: TGTGCCAGTACCCTGATCCCGGGACCTGATAACTACGAGCAGTACGTC. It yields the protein CASTLIPGPDNYEQYV.

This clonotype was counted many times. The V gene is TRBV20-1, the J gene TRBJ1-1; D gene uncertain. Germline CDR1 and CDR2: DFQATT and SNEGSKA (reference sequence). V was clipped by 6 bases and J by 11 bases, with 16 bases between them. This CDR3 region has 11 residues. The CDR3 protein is CSATIAGPAFF. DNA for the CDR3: TGCAGTGCCACGATTGCAGGCCCCGCTTTCTTT.

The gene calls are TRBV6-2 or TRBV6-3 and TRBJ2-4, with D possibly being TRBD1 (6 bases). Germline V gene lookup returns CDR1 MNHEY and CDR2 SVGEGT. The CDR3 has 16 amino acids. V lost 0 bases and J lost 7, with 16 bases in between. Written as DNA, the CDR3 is TGTGCCAGCAGTTACTCGAAGGTTGGGGGCCTCAACATTCAGTACTTC. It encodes CASSYSKVGGLNIQYF.

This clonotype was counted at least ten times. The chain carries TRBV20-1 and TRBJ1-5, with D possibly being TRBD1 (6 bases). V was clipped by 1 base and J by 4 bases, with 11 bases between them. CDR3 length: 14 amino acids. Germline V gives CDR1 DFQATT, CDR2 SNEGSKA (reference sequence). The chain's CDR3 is CSARALQGNQPQHF. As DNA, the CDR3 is TGCAGTGCTAGAGCCCTCCAGGGGAATCAGCCCCAGCATTTT.

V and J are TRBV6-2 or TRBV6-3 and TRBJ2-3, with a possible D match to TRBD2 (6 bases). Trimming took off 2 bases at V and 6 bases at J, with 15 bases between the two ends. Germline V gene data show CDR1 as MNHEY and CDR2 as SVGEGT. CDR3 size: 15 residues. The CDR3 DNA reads TGTGCCAGCAGTTACACGGGAGCGATGCGCGATACGCAGTATTTT. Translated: CASSYTGAMRDTQYF.

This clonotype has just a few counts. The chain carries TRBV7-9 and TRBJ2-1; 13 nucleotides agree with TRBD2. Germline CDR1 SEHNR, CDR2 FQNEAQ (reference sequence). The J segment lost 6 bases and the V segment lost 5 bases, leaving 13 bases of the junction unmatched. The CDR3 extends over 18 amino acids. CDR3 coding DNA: TGTGCCAGCAGCGACACCGAATTAACTAGCGGGGGGGCCAATGAGCAGTTCTTC. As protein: CASSDTELTSGGANEQFF. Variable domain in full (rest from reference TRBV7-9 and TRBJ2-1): DTGVSQNPRHKITKRGQNVTFRCDPISEHNRLYWYRQTLGQGPEFLTYFQNEAQLEKSRLLSDRFSAERPKGSFSTLEIQRTEQGDSAMYLCASSDTELTSGGANEQFFGPGTRLTVL.

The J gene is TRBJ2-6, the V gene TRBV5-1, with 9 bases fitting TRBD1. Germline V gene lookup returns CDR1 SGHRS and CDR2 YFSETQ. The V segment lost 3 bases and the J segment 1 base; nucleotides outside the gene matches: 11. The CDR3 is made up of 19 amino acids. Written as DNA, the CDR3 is TGCGCCAGCAGCTCCATCTACCGGGACAGGGTGTCTGGGGCCAACGTCCTGACTTTC. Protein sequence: CASSSIYRDRVSGANVLTF.

DNA for the CDR3: TGTGCCAGCAGCGACGGCAGGCTGAACACTGAAGCTTTCTTT. As protein: CASSDGRLNTEAFF. The chain has TRBV7-3 and TRBJ1-1; no firm D call. Trimming left V 5 bases short and J 0 bases short, with 10 bases between. In germline, CDR1 is SGHTA, CDR2 FQGTGA. The CDR3 spans 14 residues.

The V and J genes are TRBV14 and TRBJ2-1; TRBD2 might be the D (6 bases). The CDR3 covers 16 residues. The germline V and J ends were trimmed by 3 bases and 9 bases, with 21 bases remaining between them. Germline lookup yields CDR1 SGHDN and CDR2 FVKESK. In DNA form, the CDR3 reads TGTGCCAGCAGCCACATAGGCTCTGTGGTGGGGGGTGAGCAGTTCTTC. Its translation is CASSHIGSVVGGEQFF.

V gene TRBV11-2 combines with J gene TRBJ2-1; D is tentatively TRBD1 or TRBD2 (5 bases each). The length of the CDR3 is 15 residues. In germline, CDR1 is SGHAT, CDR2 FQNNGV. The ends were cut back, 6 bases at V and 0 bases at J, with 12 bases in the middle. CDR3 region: CASSQVGRSYNEQFF. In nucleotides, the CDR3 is TGTGCCAGCAGTCAGGTGGGACGCTCCTACAATGAGCAGTTCTTC.

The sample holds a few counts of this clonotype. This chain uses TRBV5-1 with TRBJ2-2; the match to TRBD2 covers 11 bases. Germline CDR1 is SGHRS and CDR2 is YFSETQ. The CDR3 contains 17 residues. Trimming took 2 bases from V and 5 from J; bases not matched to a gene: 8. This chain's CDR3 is CASSFQLAGEGTGELFF. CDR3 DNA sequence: TGCGCCAGCAGCTTCCAACTAGCGGGGGAAGGTACCGGGGAGCTGTTTTTT.

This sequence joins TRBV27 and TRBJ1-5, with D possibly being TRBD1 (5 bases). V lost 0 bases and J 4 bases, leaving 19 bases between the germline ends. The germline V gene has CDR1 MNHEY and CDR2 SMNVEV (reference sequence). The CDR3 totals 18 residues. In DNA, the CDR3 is TGTGCCAGCAGTTTATCCAGCACTTACCGGGACGGGAATCAGCCCCAGCATTTT. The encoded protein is CASSLSSTYRDGNQPQHF.

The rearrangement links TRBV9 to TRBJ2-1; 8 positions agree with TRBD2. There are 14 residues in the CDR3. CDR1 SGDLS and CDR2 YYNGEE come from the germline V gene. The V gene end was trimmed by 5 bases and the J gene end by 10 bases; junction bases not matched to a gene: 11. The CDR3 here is CASRTGGASGEQFF. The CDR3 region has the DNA TGTGCCAGCAGGACCGGGGGGGCTTCGGGAGAGCAGTTCTTC. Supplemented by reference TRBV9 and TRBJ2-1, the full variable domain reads DSGVTQTPKHLITATGQRVTLRCSPRSGDLSVYWYQQSLDQGLQFLIQYYNGEERAKGNILERFSAQQFPDLHSELNLSSLELGDSALYFCASRTGGASGEQFFGPGTRLTVL.

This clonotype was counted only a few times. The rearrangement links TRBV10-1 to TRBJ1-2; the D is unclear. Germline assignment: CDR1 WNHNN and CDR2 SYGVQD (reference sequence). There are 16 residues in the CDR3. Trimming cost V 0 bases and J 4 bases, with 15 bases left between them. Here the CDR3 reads CASSESRGLGFYGYTF. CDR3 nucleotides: TGCGCCAGCAGTGAGTCGAGAGGGCTGGGATTCTATGGCTACACCTTC.

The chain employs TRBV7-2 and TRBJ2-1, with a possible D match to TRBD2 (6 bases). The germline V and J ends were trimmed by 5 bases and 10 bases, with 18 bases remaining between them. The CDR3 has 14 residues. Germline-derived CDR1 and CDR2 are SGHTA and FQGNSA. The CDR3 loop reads CASSPTTAGPEQFF. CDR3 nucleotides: TGTGCCAGCAGCCCAACTACGGCGGGACCGGAGCAGTTCTTC.

The CDR3 reads CASSQEFPGSSMNTEAFF. The CDR3 bases are TGCGCCAGCAGCCAAGAATTCCCAGGGAGCTCCATGAACACTGAAGCTTTCTTT. The chain employs TRBV4-1 and TRBJ1-1; maybe TRBD1 (5 bases). V gave up 0 bases and J gave up 0 bases, with 17 bases separating them. CDR1 and CDR2 from the germline V gene are MGHRA and YSYEKL. CDR3 length: 18 residues.

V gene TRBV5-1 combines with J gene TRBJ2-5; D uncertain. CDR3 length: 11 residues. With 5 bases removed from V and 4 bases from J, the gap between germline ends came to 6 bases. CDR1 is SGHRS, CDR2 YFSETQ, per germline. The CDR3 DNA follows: TGCGCCAGCAGAGTCGGAGAGACCCAGTACTTC. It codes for CASRVGETQYF. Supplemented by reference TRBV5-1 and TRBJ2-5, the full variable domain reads KAGVTQTPRYLIKTRGQQVTLSCSPISGHRSVSWYQQTPGQGLQFLFEYFSETQRNKGNFPGRFSGRQFSNSRSEMNVSTLELGDSALYLCASRVGETQYFGPGTRLLVL.

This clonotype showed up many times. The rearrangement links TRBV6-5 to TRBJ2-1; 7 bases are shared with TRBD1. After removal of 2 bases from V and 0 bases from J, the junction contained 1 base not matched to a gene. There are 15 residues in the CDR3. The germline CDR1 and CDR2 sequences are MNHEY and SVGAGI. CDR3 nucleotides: TGTGCCAGCAGTTACCGGGACAGCTCCTACAATGAGCAGTTCTTC. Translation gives CASSYRDSSYNEQFF.

The CDR3 here is CASSQVAGGSSYEQYF. In nucleotides, the CDR3 is TGCGCCAGCAGCCAAGTAGCGGGGGGATCTTCCTACGAGCAGTACTTC. The chain joins TRBV4-1 to TRBJ2-7, with 10 bases matching TRBD2. The CDR3 is made up of 16 amino acids. The germline V gene encodes CDR1 MGHRA and CDR2 YSYEKL. V lost 1 base and J lost 1; bases outside the gene matches: 4.

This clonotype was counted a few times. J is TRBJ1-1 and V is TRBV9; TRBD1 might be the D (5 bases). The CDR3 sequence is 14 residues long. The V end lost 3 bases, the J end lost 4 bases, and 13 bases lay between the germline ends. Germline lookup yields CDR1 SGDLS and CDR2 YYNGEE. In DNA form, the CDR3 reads TGTGCCAGCAGCGCCGAAGGGGAATTCACTGAAGCTTTCTTT. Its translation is CASSAEGEFTEAFF.

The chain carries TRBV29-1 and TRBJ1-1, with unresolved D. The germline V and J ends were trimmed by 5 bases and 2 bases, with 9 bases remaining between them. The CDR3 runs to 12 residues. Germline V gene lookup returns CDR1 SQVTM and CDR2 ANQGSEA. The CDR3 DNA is TGCAGCGTTCAGTTCCCTAACACTGAAGCTTTCTTT. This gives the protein CSVQFPNTEAFF. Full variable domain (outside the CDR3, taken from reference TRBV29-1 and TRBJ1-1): SAVISQKPSRDICQRGTSLTIQCQVDSQVTMMFWYRQQPGQSLTLIATANQGSEATYESGFVIDKFPISRPNLTFSTLTVSNMSPEDSSIYLCSVQFPNTEAFFGQGTRLTVV.

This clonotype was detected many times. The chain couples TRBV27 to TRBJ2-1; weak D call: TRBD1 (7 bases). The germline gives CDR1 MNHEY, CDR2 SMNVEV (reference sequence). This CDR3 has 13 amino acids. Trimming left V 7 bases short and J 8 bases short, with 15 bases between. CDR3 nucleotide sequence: TGTGCCAGCAAGGGCGGGACAGCCTATGAGCAGTTCTTC. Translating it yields CASKGGTAYEQFF.

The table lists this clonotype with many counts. The CDR3 DNA is TGTGCCAGCAGTTACGGGACAGGGTTTCGTCAGCCCCAGCATTTT. Translated, it gives CASSYGTGFRQPQHF. The chain is built from TRBV6-2 or TRBV6-3 and TRBJ1-5; 9 bases line up with TRBD1. Per germline, CDR1 MNHEY and CDR2 SVGEGT. Trimming at V came to 2 bases and at J to 6 bases, leaving 5 bases not matched to a gene. The CDR3 has 15 residues.

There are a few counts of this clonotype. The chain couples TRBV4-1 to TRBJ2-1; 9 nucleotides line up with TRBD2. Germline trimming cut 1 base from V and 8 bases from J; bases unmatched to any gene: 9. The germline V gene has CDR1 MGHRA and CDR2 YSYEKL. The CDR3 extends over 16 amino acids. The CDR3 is CASSQVGGGAWDEQFF. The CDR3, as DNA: TGCGCCAGCAGCCAAGTTGGCGGGGGGGCTTGGGATGAGCAGTTCTTC.

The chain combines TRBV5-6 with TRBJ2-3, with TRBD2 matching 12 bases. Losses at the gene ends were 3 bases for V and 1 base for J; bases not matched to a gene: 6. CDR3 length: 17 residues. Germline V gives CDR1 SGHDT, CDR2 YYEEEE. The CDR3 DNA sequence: TGTGCCAGCAGCTCGTACGGGACTAGCGGGCGCACAGATACGCAGTATTTT. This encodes CASSSYGTSGRTDTQYF. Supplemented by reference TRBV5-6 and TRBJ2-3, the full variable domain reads DAGVTQSPTHLIKTRGQQVTLRCSPKSGHDTVSWYQQALGQGPQFIFQYYEEEERQRGNFPDRFSGHQFPNYSSELNVNALLLGDSALYLCASSSYGTSGRTDTQYFGPGTRLTVL.